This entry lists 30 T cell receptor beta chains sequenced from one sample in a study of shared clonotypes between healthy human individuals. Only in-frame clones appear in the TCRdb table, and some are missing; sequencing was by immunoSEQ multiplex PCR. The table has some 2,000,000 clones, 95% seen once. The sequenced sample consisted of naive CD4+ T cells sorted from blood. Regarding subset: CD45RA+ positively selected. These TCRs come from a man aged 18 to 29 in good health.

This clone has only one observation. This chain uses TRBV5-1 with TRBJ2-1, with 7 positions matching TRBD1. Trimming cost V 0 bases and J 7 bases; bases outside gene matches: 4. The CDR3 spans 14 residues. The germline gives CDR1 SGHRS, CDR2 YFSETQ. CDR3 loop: CASSLAVTGNEQFF. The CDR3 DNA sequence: TGCGCCAGCAGCTTGGCGGTGACAGGGAATGAGCAGTTCTTC.

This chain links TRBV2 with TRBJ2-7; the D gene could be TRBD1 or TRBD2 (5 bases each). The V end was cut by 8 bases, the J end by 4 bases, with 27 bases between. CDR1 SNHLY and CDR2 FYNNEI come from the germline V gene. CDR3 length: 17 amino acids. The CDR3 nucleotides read TGTGCCAGCTGGGACCCTTTAAGGACGGCCCCTGGATACGAGCAGTACTTC. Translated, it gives CASWDPLRTAPGYEQYF.

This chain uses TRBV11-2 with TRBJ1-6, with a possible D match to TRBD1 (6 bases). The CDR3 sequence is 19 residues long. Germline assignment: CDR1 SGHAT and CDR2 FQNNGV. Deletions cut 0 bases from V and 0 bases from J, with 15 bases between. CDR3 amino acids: CASSLEGQGGYSYNSPLHF. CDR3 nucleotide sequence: TGTGCCAGCAGCTTAGAGGGGCAAGGGGGTTACTCCTATAATTCACCCCTCCACTTT.

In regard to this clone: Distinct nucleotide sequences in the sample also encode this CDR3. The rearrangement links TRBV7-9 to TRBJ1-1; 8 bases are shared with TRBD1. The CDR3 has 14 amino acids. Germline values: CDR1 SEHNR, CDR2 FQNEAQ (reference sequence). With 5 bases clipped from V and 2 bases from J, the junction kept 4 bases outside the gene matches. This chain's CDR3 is CASSRGTGNTEAFF. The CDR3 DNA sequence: TGTGCCAGCAGCCGCGGGACAGGCAACACTGAAGCTTTCTTT. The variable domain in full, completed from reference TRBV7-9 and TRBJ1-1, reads DTGVSQNPRHKITKRGQNVTFRCDPISEHNRLYWYRQTLGQGPEFLTYFQNEAQLEKSRLLSDRFSAERPKGSFSTLEIQRTEQGDSAMYLCASSRGTGNTEAFFGQGTRLTVV.

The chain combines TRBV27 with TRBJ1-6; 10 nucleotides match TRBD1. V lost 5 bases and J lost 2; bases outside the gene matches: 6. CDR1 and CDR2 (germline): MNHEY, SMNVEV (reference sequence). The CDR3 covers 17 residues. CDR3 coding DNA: TGTGCCAGCAGTCCCCGGACAGGGGGGACCTATAATTCACCCCTCCACTTT. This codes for CASSPRTGGTYNSPLHF.

The CDR3 is CAISESWLEPLETQYF. CDR3 DNA sequence: TGTGCCATCAGTGAGTCGTGGCTGGAACCCCTTGAGACCCAGTACTTC. The gene calls are TRBV10-3 and TRBJ2-5; D uncertain. V lost 0 bases, J lost 5 bases, and 16 bases lay in between. This CDR3 spans 16 amino acids. Germline assignment: CDR1 ENHRY and CDR2 SYGVKD.

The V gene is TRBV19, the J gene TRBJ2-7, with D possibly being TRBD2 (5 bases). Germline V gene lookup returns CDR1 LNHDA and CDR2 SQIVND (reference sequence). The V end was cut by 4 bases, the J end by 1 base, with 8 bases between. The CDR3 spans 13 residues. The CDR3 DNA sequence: TGTGCCAGTAGTAATCGGGGTTCCTACGAGCAGTACTTC. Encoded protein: CASSNRGSYEQYF.

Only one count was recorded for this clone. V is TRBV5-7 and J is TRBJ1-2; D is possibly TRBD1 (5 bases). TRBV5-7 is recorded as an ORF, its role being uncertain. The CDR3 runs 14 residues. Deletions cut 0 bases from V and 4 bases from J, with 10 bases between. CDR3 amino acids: CASSLVGVGYGYTF. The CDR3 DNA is TGTGCCAGCAGCTTGGTAGGGGTTGGCTATGGCTACACCTTC.

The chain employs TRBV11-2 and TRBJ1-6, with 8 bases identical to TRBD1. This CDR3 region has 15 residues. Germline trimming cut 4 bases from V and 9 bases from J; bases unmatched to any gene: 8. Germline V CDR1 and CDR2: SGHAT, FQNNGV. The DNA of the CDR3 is TGTGCCAGCAGCTCCCGGACAGGGCTGATTTCACCCCTCCACTTT. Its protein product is CASSSRTGLISPLHF.

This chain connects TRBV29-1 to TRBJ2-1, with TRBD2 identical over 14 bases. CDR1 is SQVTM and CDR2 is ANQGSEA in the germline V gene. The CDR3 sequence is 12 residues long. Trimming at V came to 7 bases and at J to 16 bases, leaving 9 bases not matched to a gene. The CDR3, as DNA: TGCAGCGCCGGGACTAGCGGGAGTACCGGATTCTTC. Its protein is CSAGTSGSTGFF.

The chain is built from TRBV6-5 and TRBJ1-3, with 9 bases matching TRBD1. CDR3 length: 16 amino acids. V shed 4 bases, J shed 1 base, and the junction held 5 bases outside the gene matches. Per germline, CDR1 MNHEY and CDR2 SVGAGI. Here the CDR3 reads CASSWTGEVSGNTIYF. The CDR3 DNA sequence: TGTGCCAGCAGTTGGACAGGGGAAGTTTCTGGAAACACCATATATTTT.

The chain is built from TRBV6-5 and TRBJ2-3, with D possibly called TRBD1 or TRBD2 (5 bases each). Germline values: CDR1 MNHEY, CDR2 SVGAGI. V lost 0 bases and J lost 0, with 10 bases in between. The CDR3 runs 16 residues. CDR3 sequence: CASSYSTGTSTDTQYF. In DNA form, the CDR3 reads TGTGCCAGCAGTTACTCGACGGGGACCAGCACAGATACGCAGTATTTT.

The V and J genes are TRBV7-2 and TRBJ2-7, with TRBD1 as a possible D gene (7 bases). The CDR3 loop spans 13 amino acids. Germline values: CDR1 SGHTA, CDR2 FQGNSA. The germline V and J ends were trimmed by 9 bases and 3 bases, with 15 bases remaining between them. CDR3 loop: CASSEGARYEQYF. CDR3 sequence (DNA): TGTGCCAGTTCGGAGGGGGCGCGCTACGAGCAGTACTTC.

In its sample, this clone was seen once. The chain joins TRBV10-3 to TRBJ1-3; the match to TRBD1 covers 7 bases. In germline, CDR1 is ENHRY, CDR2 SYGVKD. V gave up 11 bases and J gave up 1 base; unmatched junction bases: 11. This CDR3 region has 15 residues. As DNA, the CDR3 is TGTGCCGTGAGGGGGCGCGGGGATTCTGGAAACACCATATATTTT. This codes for CAVRGRGDSGNTIYF.

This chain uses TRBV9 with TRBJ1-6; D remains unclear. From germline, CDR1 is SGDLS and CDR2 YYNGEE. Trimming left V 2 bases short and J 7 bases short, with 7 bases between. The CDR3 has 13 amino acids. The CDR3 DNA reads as TGTGCCAGCAGCGTCTCAGACAATTCACCCCTCCACTTT. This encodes CASSVSDNSPLHF.

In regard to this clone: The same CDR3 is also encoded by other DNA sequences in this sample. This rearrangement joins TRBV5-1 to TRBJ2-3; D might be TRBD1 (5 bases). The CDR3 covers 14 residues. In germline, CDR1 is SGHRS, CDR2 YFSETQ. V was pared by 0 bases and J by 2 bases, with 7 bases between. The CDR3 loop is CASSLGQFTDTQYF. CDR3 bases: TGCGCCAGCAGCTTGGGACAGTTCACAGATACGCAGTATTTT.

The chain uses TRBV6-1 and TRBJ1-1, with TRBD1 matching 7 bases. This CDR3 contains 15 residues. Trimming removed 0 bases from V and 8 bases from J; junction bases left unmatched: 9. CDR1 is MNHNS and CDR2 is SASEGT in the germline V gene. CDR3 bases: TGTGCCAGCAGTGAAGCATCGACAGGGCGCCAAGAAGCTTTCTTT. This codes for CASSEASTGRQEAFF.

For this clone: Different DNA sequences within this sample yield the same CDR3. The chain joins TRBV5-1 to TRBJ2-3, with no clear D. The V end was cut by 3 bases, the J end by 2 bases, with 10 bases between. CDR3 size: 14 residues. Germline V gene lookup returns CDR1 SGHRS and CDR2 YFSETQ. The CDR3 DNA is TGCGCCAGCAGCTCGATGCCATCCACAGATACGCAGTATTTT. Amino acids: CASSSMPSTDTQYF.

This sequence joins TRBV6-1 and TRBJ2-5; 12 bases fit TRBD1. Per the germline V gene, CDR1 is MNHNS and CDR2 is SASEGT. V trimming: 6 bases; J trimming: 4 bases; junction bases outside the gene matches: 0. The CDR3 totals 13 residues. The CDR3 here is CASRGQGAETQYF. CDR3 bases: TGTGCCAGCAGGGGACAGGGGGCAGAGACCCAGTACTTC.

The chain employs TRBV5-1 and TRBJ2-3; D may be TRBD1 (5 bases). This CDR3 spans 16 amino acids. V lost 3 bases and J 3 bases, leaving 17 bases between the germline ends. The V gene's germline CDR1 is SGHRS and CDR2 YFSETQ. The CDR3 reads CASSSLLGVVTDTQYF. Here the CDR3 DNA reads TGCGCCAGCAGCTCCCTTTTAGGGGTGGTGACAGATACGCAGTATTTT.

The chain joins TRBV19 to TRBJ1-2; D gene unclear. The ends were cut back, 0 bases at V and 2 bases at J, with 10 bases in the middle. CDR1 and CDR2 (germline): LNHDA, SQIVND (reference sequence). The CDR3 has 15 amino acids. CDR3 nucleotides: TGTGCCAGTAGTATAGATCGGACGGGGAACTATGGCTACACCTTC. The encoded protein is CASSIDRTGNYGYTF.

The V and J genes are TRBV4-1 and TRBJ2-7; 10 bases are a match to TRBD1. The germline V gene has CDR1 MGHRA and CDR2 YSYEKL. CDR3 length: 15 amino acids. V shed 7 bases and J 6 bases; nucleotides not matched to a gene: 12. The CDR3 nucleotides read TGCGCCAGCAATCGCGGGACAGGGGCCCTCAGCGAGCAGTACTTC. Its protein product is CASNRGTGALSEQYF.

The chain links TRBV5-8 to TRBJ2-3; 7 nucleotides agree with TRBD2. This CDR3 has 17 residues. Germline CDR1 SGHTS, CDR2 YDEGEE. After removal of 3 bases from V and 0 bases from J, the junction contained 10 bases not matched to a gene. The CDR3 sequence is CASSSRRESKSTDTQYF. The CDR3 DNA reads TGTGCCAGCAGCTCCCGGCGGGAGAGCAAAAGCACAGATACGCAGTATTTT.

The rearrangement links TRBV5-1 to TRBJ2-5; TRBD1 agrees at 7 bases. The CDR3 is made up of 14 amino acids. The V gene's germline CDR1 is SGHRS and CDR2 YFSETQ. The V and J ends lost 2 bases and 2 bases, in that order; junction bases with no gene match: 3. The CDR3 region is CASSFEQGQETQYF. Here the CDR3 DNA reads TGCGCCAGCAGCTTCGAACAGGGGCAAGAGACCCAGTACTTC.

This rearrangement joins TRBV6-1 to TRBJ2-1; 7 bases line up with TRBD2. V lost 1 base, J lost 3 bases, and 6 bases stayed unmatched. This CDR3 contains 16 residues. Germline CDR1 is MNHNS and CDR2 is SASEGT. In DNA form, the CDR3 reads TGTGCCAGCAGTGAAGGATGGAGCGGGGTCTACAATGAGCAGTTCTTC. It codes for CASSEGWSGVYNEQFF.

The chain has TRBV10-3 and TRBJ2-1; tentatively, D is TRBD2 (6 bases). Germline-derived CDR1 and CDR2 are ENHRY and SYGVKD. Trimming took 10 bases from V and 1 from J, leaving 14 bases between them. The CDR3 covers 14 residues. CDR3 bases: TGTGCCACCGGGGATAGCGGTTCCTACAATGAGCAGTTCTTC. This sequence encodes CATGDSGSYNEQFF.

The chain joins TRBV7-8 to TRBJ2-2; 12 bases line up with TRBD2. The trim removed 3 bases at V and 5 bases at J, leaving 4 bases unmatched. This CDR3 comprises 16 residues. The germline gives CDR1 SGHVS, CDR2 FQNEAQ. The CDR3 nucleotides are TGTGCCAGCAGCTTCCGACTAGCGGGAGTTACCGGGGAGCTGTTTTTT. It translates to CASSFRLAGVTGELFF.

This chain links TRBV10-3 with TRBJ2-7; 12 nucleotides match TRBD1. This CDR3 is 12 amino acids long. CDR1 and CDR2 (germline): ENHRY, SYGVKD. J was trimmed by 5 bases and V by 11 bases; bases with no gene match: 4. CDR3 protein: CAAGTGGNEQYF. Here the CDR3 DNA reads TGTGCCGCAGGGACAGGGGGCAACGAGCAGTACTTC.

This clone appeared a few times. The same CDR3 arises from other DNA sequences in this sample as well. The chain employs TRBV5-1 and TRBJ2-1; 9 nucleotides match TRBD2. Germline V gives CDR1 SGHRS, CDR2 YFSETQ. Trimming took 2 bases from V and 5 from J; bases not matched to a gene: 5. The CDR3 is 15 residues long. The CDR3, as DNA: TGCGCCAGCAGCTTTGGGTCTAGCGGGAACAATGAGCAGTTCTTC. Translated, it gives CASSFGSSGNNEQFF. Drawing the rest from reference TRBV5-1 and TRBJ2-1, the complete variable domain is KAGVTQTPRYLIKTRGQQVTLSCSPISGHRSVSWYQQTPGQGLQFLFEYFSETQRNKGNFPGRFSGRQFSNSRSEMNVSTLELGDSALYLCASSFGSSGNNEQFFGPGTRLTVL.

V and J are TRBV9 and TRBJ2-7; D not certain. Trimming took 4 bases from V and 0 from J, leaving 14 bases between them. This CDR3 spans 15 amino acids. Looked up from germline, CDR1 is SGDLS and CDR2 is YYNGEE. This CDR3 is CASSPHVRGSYEQYF. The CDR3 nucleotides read TGTGCCAGCAGCCCCCACGTCAGAGGCTCCTACGAGCAGTACTTC.